This T cell receptor (beta chain) was obtained from a study of blood T cell repertoires in COVID-19. The wider study: Spain, Italy and the United States supplied samples that represented acute and convalescent COVID-19. Nucleic acid was either cDNA or gDNA, and it came from T cells, B-cell-depleted T cells, or PBMCs.

The protocol was immunoSEQ multiplex PCR, while the TCRdb copy is restricted to in-frame clones and leaves out a portion. The sample lists over 200,000 clones; 70% to 90% were seen once. The CDR3 is 15 residues long. The V gene's germline CDR1 is SGHTA and CDR2 FQGNSA. V gave up 4 bases and J gave up 5 bases; unmatched junction bases: 6. Material for sequencing was peripheral blood. This receptor was obtained from a man aged 30 to 39 with COVID-19, enrolled during active disease. The chain carries TRBV7-2 and TRBJ2-5; TRBD2 agrees at 11 bases. CDR3 in amino acids: CASSYGSGGAETQYF. The CDR3 DNA reads TGTGCCAGCAGCTACGGTAGCGGGGGGGCGGAGACCCAGTACTTC.